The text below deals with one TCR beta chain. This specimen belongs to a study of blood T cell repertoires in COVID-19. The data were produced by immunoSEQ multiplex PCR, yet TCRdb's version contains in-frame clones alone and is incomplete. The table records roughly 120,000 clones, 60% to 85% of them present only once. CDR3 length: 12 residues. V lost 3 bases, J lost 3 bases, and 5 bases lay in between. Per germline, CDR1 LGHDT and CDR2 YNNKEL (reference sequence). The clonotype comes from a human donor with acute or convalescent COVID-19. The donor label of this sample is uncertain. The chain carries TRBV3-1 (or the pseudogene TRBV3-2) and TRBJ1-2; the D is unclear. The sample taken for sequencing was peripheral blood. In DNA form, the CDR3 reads TGTGCCAGCAGCCACTTCGACTATGGCTACACCTTC. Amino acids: CASSHFDYGYTF.